Listed here are 25 T cell receptor beta chains from one sample, sequenced in a study of T cell changes during pregnancy in multiple sclerosis. The repertoire was sequenced with immunoSEQ multiplex PCR; TCRdb's copy has only in-frame clones and lacks some. The data show 85,000 to 90,000 clones, with around 94% seen just once and around 1.7% held by the top ten. This material consisted of peripheral blood, taken after pregnancy. The origin of the receptors is a female donor in good health, enrolled as a control in a pregnancy study.

The chain joins TRBV2 to TRBJ2-1; TRBD2 aligns across 7 bases. The CDR3 is 16 residues long. The junction had 11 bases not matched to a gene; V was cut back by 1 base and J by 8 bases. Germline assignment: CDR1 SNHLY and CDR2 FYNNEI. CDR3 in amino acids: CASSEGGGEGSDEQFF. DNA of the CDR3: TGTGCCAGCAGTGAAGGGGGGGGTGAGGGGTCGGATGAGCAGTTCTTC.

The V gene is TRBV7-9, the J gene TRBJ2-7; 14 bases match TRBD2. CDR3 size: 19 residues. After removal of 4 bases from V and 2 bases from J, the junction contained 13 bases not matched to a gene. Germline CDR1 SEHNR, CDR2 FQNEAQ (reference sequence). The CDR3 sequence is CASSSNPRTSGRSPYEQYF. As DNA, the CDR3 is TGTGCCAGCAGCTCCAACCCAAGGACTAGCGGGAGGTCCCCCTACGAGCAGTACTTC.

This chain joins TRBV2 and TRBJ1-1, with D maybe TRBD1 (6 bases). The CDR3 runs to 13 residues. Per the germline V gene, CDR1 is SNHLY and CDR2 is FYNNEI. The ends were cut back, 6 bases at V and 4 bases at J, with 12 bases in the middle. The CDR3 DNA follows: TGTGCCAGCAGCAACAGGGCGGGCACTGAAGCTTTCTTT. Translated: CASSNRAGTEAFF.

The CDR3 region is CASSRQGSVSNEQFF. The CDR3 coding sequence is TGTGCCAGCAGTCGACAGGGATCGGTTTCGAATGAGCAGTTCTTC. The chain employs TRBV28 and TRBJ2-1, with 7 positions matching TRBD1. J was trimmed by 7 bases and V by 5 bases; bases with no gene match: 11. CDR3 length: 15 residues. Per the germline V gene, CDR1 is MDHEN and CDR2 is SYDVKM.

V and J are TRBV19 and TRBJ1-2; unclear D gene. CDR3 length: 14 amino acids. Trimming removed 0 bases from V and 2 bases from J, with 7 bases in between. Germline values: CDR1 LNHDA, CDR2 SQIVND (reference sequence). The CDR3 nucleotides read TGTGCCAGTAGTATAGATGAGGAGAACTATGGCTACACCTTC. Amino acid sequence: CASSIDEENYGYTF.

The chain is built from TRBV5-6 and TRBJ2-5; 9 nucleotides agree with TRBD1. The germline V gene encodes CDR1 SGHDT and CDR2 YYEEEE. This CDR3 is 15 amino acids long. Unmatched junction bases numbered 9, after V lost 4 bases and J lost 5 bases. CDR3 residues: CASSVAGQGGETQYF. The CDR3 DNA follows: TGTGCCAGCAGCGTCGCGGGACAGGGCGGCGAGACCCAGTACTTC. Drawing the rest from reference TRBV5-6 and TRBJ2-5, the complete variable domain is DAGVTQSPTHLIKTRGQQVTLRCSPKSGHDTVSWYQQALGQGPQFIFQYYEEEERQRGNFPDRFSGHQFPNYSSELNVNALLLGDSALYLCASSVAGQGGETQYFGPGTRLLVL.

This sequence joins TRBV7-9 and TRBJ1-1; 8 nucleotides line up with TRBD1. The germline V gene has CDR1 SEHNR and CDR2 FQNEAQ (reference sequence). The CDR3 has 14 residues. The V and J ends lost 1 base and 3 bases, in that order; junction bases with no gene match: 1. The CDR3 spells CASSLEQGDTEAFF. The CDR3 nucleotides read TGTGCCAGCAGCTTAGAACAGGGGGACACTGAAGCTTTCTTT.

The chain combines TRBV19 with TRBJ2-2; tentative D call: TRBD1 (5 bases). The V gene lost 6 bases and the J gene lost 9 bases, with 11 bases spanning the gap. This CDR3 comprises 12 residues. Germline V lookup: CDR1 LNHDA, CDR2 SQIVND (reference sequence). The CDR3 DNA follows: TGTGCCAGTAGCAGACAGTCCTGGGAGCTGTTTTTT. It yields the protein CASSRQSWELFF. Complete variable domain (other parts from reference TRBV19 and TRBJ2-2): DGGITQSPKYLFRKEGQNVTLSCEQNLNHDAMYWYRQDPGQGLRLIYYSQIVNDFQKGDIAEGYSVSREKKESFPLTVTSAQKNPTAFYLCASSRQSWELFFGEGSRLTVL.

The chain is built from TRBV4-1 and TRBJ2-5; maybe TRBD2 (5 bases). Germline V CDR1 and CDR2: MGHRA, YSYEKL. The CDR3 sequence is 16 residues long. V dropped 0 bases and J dropped 2 bases, with 13 bases sitting between them. The CDR3: CASSQEFPSGQETQYF. CDR3 coding DNA: TGCGCCAGCAGCCAAGAGTTCCCCAGCGGTCAAGAGACCCAGTACTTC.

V is TRBV27 and J is TRBJ1-5, with D maybe TRBD1 (5 bases). V shed 5 bases and J shed 9 bases, with 23 bases lying between them. Germline CDR1 reads MNHEY; CDR2 reads SMNVEV (reference sequence). The CDR3 sequence is 16 residues long. Here the CDR3 reads CASSPGVGDSQRPQHF. In nucleotides, the CDR3 is TGTGCCAGCAGTCCAGGCGTGGGCGACAGCCAGAGGCCCCAGCATTTT.

The chain carries TRBV2 and TRBJ2-1, with 7 bases identical to TRBD1. From germline, CDR1 is SNHLY and CDR2 FYNNEI. The CDR3 loop spans 15 amino acids. With 9 bases clipped from V and 0 bases from J, the junction kept 8 bases outside the gene matches. CDR3 amino acids: CASKETGLSYNEQFF. In nucleotides, the CDR3 is TGTGCCAGTAAGGAGACAGGGCTCTCCTACAATGAGCAGTTCTTC.

This chain connects TRBV19 to TRBJ2-4; a weak D match, TRBD2 (5 bases). Between the trimmed V and J ends, which lost 3 bases and 3 bases, there was a span of 9 bases. Germline V gene data show CDR1 as LNHDA and CDR2 as SQIVND (reference sequence). The CDR3 consists of 14 residues. CDR3 protein: CASSMQGSKNIQYF. CDR3 coding DNA: TGTGCCAGTAGTATGCAAGGGAGCAAAAACATTCAGTACTTC. The entire variable domain, with the rest obtained from reference TRBV19 and TRBJ2-4, is as follows: DGGITQSPKYLFRKEGQNVTLSCEQNLNHDAMYWYRQDPGQGLRLIYYSQIVNDFQKGDIAEGYSVSREKKESFPLTVTSAQKNPTAFYLCASSMQGSKNIQYFGAGTRLSVL.

This rearrangement joins TRBV28 to TRBJ2-4; no reliable D call. Germline V gene sequence: CDR1 MDHEN, CDR2 SYDVKM. Trimming removed 2 bases from V and 0 bases from J, with 8 bases in between. This CDR3 comprises 15 residues. CDR3 bases: TGTGCCAGCAGTTTAAGTCCCGGAGCCAAAAACATTCAGTACTTC. Translated, it gives CASSLSPGAKNIQYF.

The chain employs TRBV5-4 and TRBJ2-2, with 7 bases aligning to TRBD2. Germline V gene sequence: CDR1 SGHNT, CDR2 YYREEE (reference sequence). V was clipped by 4 bases and J by 7 bases; unmatched bases: 7. This CDR3 comprises 14 residues. The CDR3 bases are TGTGCCAGCAGCACCCCACCGGGGGGCGGGGAGCTGTTTTTT. It specifies CASSTPPGGGELFF.

The chain is built from TRBV5-1 and TRBJ1-1, with D possibly matching TRBD1 (5 bases). This CDR3 contains 15 residues. V lost 0 bases and J 4 bases, leaving 13 bases between the germline ends. Germline V lookup: CDR1 SGHRS, CDR2 YFSETQ. CDR3 in DNA: TGCGCCAGCAGCTTGGCGGGGGTCCGGAGCACTGAAGCTTTCTTT. Translated: CASSLAGVRSTEAFF.

The rearrangement joins TRBV5-6 to TRBJ1-3, with D unresolved. The germline V gene encodes CDR1 SGHDT and CDR2 YYEEEE. This CDR3 is 15 amino acids long. Trimming left V 5 bases short and J 1 base short, with 13 bases between. CDR3 loop: CASSQVGISGNTIYF. DNA for the CDR3: TGTGCCAGCAGTCAAGTCGGTATTTCTGGAAACACCATATATTTT.

The chain is built from TRBV7-8 and TRBJ1-5; TRBD1 matches at 9 bases. The CDR3 sequence is 16 residues long. Germline V gene lookup returns CDR1 SGHVS and CDR2 FQNEAQ. The V and J ends lost 8 bases and 4 bases, in that order; junction bases with no gene match: 12. CDR3 region: CASSRGRGQGNQPQHF. In nucleotides, the CDR3 is TGTGCCAGCTCAAGGGGTCGGGGACAGGGAAATCAGCCCCAGCATTTT.

The CDR3 protein is CASSLWGAGANVLTF. The CDR3 DNA reads as TGTGCCAGCAGCTTGTGGGGGGCTGGGGCCAACGTCCTGACTTTC. This chain connects TRBV5-4 to TRBJ2-6; weak D call: TRBD2 (6 bases). Germline V gives CDR1 SGHNT, CDR2 YYREEE (reference sequence). This CDR3 contains 15 residues. Trimming took 1 base from V and 2 from J, leaving 7 bases between them.

The CDR3 region is CAWSGGAYYGYTF. In DNA, the CDR3 is TGTGCCTGGTCGGGGGGCGCGTACTATGGCTACACCTTC. This sequence joins TRBV30 and TRBJ1-2, with D tentatively TRBD1 (6 bases). Trimming took 5 bases from V and 3 from J, leaving 13 bases between them. Germline CDR1 reads GTSNPN; CDR2 reads SVGIG (reference sequence). This CDR3 is built from 13 residues.

This chain links TRBV2 with TRBJ2-1; TRBD2 matches 15 bases. V shed 0 bases and J 0 bases; nucleotides not matched to a gene: 12. The CDR3 is made up of 22 amino acids. Germline values: CDR1 SNHLY, CDR2 FYNNEI. CDR3 residues: CASSEANSGTSGRRTSYNEQFF. CDR3 nucleotide sequence: TGTGCCAGCAGTGAAGCGAACAGCGGGACTAGCGGGAGGAGAACCTCCTACAATGAGCAGTTCTTC. Variable domain in full (rest from reference TRBV2 and TRBJ2-1): EPEVTQTPSHQVTQMGQEVILRCVPISNHLYFYWYRQILGQKVEFLVSFYNNEISEKSEIFDDQFSVERPDGSNFTLKIRSTKLEDSAMYFCASSEANSGTSGRRTSYNEQFFGPGTRLTVL.

V and J are TRBV10-3 and TRBJ2-5; 7 nucleotides line up with TRBD2. This CDR3 region has 13 residues. Per germline, CDR1 ENHRY and CDR2 SYGVKD. V gave up 8 bases and J gave up 7 bases; unmatched junction bases: 10. CDR3 nucleotide sequence: TGTGCCATCTCGGGCGATGGGGGGGTGACCCAGTACTTC. Protein sequence: CAISGDGGVTQYF.

This clone was counted once. The chain uses TRBV28 and TRBJ2-7; 10 nucleotides align to TRBD1. Germline trimming cut 6 bases from V and 3 bases from J; bases unmatched to any gene: 8. Looked up from germline, CDR1 is MDHEN and CDR2 is SYDVKM. The CDR3 runs 15 residues. The chain's CDR3 is CASRTTGQGIYEQYF. CDR3 coding DNA: TGTGCCAGCAGGACCACGGGACAGGGGATCTACGAGCAGTACTTC. Full variable domain (outside the CDR3, taken from reference TRBV28 and TRBJ2-7): DVKVTQSSRYLVKRTGEKVFLECVQDMDHENMFWYRQDPGLGLRLIYFSYDVKMKEKGDIPEGYSVSREKKERFSLILESASTNQTSMYLCASRTTGQGIYEQYFGPGTRLTVT.

The chain joins TRBV5-1 to TRBJ2-3; TRBD2 matches at 7 bases. The V and J ends lost 0 bases and 4 bases, in that order; junction bases with no gene match: 5. From germline, CDR1 is SGHRS and CDR2 YFSETQ. The CDR3 sequence is 15 residues long. The CDR3 region is CASSLGGSRADTQYF. For the CDR3, the DNA is TGCGCCAGCAGCTTGGGCGGGAGTAGGGCAGATACGCAGTATTTT.

This chain uses TRBV10-3 with TRBJ2-1, with TRBD1 matching 8 bases. The CDR3 runs to 16 residues. V gave up 0 bases and J gave up 0 bases; unmatched junction bases: 1. The germline V gene has CDR1 ENHRY and CDR2 SYGVKD. The CDR3: CAISESQGGSYNEQFF. CDR3 in DNA: TGTGCCATCAGTGAGTCACAGGGGGGCTCCTACAATGAGCAGTTCTTC.

This chain links TRBV19 with TRBJ2-7, with TRBD2 matching 11 bases. The CDR3 runs to 16 residues. CDR1 is LNHDA, CDR2 SQIVND, per germline (reference sequence). With V trimmed by 4 bases and J by 2 bases, 7 bases remained unmatched. The CDR3 DNA reads TGTGCCAGTAGTACCCAGACTAGCGGGATTACCTACGAGCAGTACTTC. This gives the protein CASSTQTSGITYEQYF.